This TCR beta chain was sequenced during a study of blood T cell repertoires in COVID-19. At the level of the study: The United States, Italy and Spain provided the acute and convalescent COVID-19 samples.

Ages ranged from about 18 to 89 years, with residence in 20 to 30 US areas. Cohort placement rested on clinical history that participants reported themselves. Donors of Cohort 3 who recovered were those that had two negative PCRs, clearance, or symptom resolution. The protocol was immunoSEQ multiplex PCR, while the TCRdb copy is restricted to in-frame clones and leaves out a portion. The repertoire holds about 160,000 clones, with roughly 84% as singletons. The TCR comes from a man in his sixties who had recovered from COVID-19. The sample was PBMCs or T cells enriched from blood (not recorded which).

DNA of the CDR3: TGTGCCAGTAGTATAGGTGGCCCCGCGGGGGCTTTCTTT. Its translation is CASSIGGPAGAFF. This chain links TRBV19 with TRBJ1-1; D gene ambiguous. Trimming took 1 base from V and 11 from J, leaving 14 bases between them. This CDR3 region has 13 residues. The germline V gene has CDR1 LNHDA and CDR2 SQIVND (reference sequence). Full variable domain (outside the CDR3, taken from reference TRBV19 and TRBJ1-1): DGGITQSPKYLFRKEGQNVTLSCEQNLNHDAMYWYRQDPGQGLRLIYYSQIVNDFQKGDIAEGYSVSREKKESFPLTVTSAQKNPTAFYLCASSIGGPAGAFFGQGTRLTVV.